This T cell receptor beta chain was captured by sequencing in a study of T-cell reconstitution after alpha-beta-depleted transplantation in children. In germline, CDR1 is LGHDT, CDR2 YNNKEL (reference sequence). J lost 3 bases, V lost 11 bases, and 17 bases had no gene match. CDR3 length: 18 amino acids. Study-wide results and caveats: From surviving recipient T cells and thymic progenitors came the high day-60 TCRbeta diversity observed in some patients.

A remark on this clonotype: Its antigen is as yet unknown.

Unique molecular identifiers were used in preparing the TCRbeta library. Using its own MiXCR run on the PCR reads, TCRdb lists one record per CDR3 protein. The sample contains several thousand distinct CDR3 sequences, approximately 15% of which appear only once. The rearrangement uses TRBV3-1 and TRBJ2-1; TRBD2 matches 12 bases. The receptor's source is a male patient younger than 18 who had a stem cell transplant for acute lymphoblastic leukemia, so the T cells may come from the graft donor. Sequenced here: PBMCs, mostly from graft donor cells, sampled 60 days after TCRalphabeta/CD19-depleted stem cell transplant. The CDR3 DNA follows: TGTGCCTCCTGCCCCGCGGGAGGACTAGCGGGGTACTACAATGAGCAGTTCTTC. It encodes CASCPAGGLAGYYNEQFF.